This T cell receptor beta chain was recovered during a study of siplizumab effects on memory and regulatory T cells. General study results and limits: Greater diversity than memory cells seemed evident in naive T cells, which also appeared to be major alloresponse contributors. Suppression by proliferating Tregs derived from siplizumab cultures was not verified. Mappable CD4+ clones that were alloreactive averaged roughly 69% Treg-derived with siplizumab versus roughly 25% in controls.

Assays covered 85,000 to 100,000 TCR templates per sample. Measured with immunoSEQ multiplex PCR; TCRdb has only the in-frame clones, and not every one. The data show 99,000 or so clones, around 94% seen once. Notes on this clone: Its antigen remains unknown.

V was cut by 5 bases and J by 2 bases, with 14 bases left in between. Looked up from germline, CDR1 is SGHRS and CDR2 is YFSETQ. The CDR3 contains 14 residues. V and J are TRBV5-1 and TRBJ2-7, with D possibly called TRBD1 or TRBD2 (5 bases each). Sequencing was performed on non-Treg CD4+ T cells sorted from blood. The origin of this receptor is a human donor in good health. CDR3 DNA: TGCGCCAGCAGAAAAACCGGGACCGCCTACGAGCAGTACTTC. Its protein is CASRKTGTAYEQYF.